The source of this TCR beta chain is a study of cytomegalovirus exposure and HLA in healthy donors. For the study at large: The approximately 700 first-cohort repertoires shared a platform with the approximately 120 validation repertoires, as reported in a later analysis. Points from the study as a whole: According to a subsequent analysis, TCR clusters from the first cohort were inclined to appear together in the roughly 120 validation repertoires. Among TCR sequences, most were rare, though some public TCRs appeared in many donors.

Repertoires were generated with immunoSEQ multiplex PCR, while TCRdb's copy carries only in-frame clones and drops some. Among under 95,000 clones listed, approximately 91% were seen once. Concerning this clone itself: Its target is unknown.

The donors were members of the validation cohort comprising about 130 subjects, separate from the roughly 700-subject first cohort. The V and J ends lost 5 bases and 4 bases, in that order; junction bases with no gene match: 2. Germline CDR1 is SEHNR and CDR2 is FQNEAQ (reference sequence). The CDR3 has 12 residues. The source material was PBMCs. The receptor's source is a man aged 25-40 years in good health and CMV-seronegative. The V gene is TRBV7-9, the J gene TRBJ2-7; 7 bases line up with TRBD1. The CDR3 nucleotides read TGTGCCAGCAGCGGACAGGCATACGAGCAGTACTTC. Translated: CASSGQAYEQYF.